This TCR beta chain was retrieved from a study of CD8+ T cells in alopecia areata. Once RNA had been extracted, it was reverse transcribed into cDNA to act as the sequencing template. Libraries were prepared by immunoSEQ multiplex PCR; TCRdb keeps only in-frame clonotypes and omits some of them. The record shows more than 250,000 clones for this sample, with no singletons present. In this sample, this clone turned up a few times. The antigen is unknown. The genes are named according to mouse. From the germline J gene comes the end of the CDR3, since the read stops 4 residues before it. Trimming left V 2 bases short and J 3 bases short, with 7 bases between. Per the germline V gene, CDR1 is SGHDT and CDR2 is FRDEAV. This CDR3 comprises 13 residues. Findings and caveats of the study: Sequenced scalp T cells also include alphabeta T cells resident in normal skin.

It was with CD4, CD8alpha, NKG2D, NKG2ACE and other markers that pooled cutaneous lymph node cells were sorted. The origin of this receptor is a C3H/HeJ mouse with alopecia areata. The MHC haplotype of the strain is H2-k. The source material was CD4+ T cells sorted from a lymph node. The rearrangement uses TRBV14 and TRBJ2-5; D unresolved. CDR3 in amino acids: CASSLQFQDTQYF. The CDR3 DNA, read in part, is TGTGCCAGCAGTTTGCAGTTTCAAGAC.